This TCR beta chain was retrieved from a study of blood T cell repertoires in COVID-19. Study details: There were acute and convalescent COVID-19 samples, and they came from the United States, Italy and Spain.

This CDR3 comprises 14 residues. Trimming cost V 9 bases and J 8 bases; bases outside gene matches: 9. The V gene's germline CDR1 is KGHDR and CDR2 SFDVKD. Assay: immunoSEQ multiplex PCR; the TCRdb copy retains only in-frame clones and omits some. The sample has a few hundred thousand clones, about 91% seen once; the top ten hold around 4.6%. This receptor was taken from a woman in her thirties or forties who had recovered from COVID-19. Sequences were obtained from peripheral blood. The chain is built from TRBV24-1 and TRBJ1-2; 12 bases map to TRBD1. CDR3 DNA sequence: TGTGCCACCGCGGGATCCGGGACAGGGGGCGGCTACACCTTC. As protein: CATAGSGTGGGYTF.